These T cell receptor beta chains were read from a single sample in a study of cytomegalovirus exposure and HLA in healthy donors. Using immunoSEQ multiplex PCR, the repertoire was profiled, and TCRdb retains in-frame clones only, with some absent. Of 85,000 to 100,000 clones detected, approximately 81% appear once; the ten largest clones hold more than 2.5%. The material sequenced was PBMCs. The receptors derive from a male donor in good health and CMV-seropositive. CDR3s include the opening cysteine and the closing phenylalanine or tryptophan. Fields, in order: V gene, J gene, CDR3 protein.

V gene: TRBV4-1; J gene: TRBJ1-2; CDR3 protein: CASSPWTGSNYGYTF
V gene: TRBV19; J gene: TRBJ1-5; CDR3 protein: CASSIDRHQPQHF
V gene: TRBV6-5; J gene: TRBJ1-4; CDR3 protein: CASSYSTGLGEKLFF
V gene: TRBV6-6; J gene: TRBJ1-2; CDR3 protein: CASSSQGANYGYTF
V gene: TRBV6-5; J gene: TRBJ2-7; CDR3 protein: CASSYSTSGAAYEQYF
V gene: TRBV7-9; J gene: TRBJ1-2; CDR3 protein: CASSWGTGKENYGYTF
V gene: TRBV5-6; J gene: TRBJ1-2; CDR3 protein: CASSLADRNYGYTF
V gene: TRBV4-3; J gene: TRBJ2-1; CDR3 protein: CASSQDRSRGYEQFF
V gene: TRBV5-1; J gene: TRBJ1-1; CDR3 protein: CASSQRGMNTEAFF
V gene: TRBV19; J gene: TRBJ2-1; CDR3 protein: CASSIGSLGHNEQFF
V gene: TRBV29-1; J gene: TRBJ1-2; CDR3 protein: CSVEGFKYGYTF
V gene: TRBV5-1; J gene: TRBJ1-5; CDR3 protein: CASSLVGGNQPQHF
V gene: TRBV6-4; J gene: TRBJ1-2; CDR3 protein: CASSDPSRPGVGYTF
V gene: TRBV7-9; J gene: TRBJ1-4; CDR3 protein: CASSYLDRVGEKLFF
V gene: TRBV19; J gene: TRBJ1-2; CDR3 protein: CASSRQGPYGYTF
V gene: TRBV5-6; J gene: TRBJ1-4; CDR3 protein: CASSPGTVRKTNEKLFF
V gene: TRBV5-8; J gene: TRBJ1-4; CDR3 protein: CASSSGTLATNEKLFF
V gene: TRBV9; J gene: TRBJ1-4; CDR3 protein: CASSVGSGLPEKLFF
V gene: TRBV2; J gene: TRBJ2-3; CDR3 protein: CATREGLAVDTQYF
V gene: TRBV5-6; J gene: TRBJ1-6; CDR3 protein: CASSLVGGGRNSPLHF
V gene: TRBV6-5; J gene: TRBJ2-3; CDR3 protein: CASSYNTGPAQYF
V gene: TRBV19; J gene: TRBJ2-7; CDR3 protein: CASSKMGQGMPYEQYF
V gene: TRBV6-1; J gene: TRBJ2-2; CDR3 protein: CASSVMGAVNTGELFF
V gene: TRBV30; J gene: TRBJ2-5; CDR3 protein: CAWSADRRQETQYF
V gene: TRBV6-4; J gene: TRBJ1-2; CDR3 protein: CASSDSGRLYGYTF
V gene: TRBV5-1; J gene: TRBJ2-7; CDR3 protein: CASSLEAGPSYEQYF
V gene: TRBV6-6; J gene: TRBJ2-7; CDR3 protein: CASSDRQGRYEQYF
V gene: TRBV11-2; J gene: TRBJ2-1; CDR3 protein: CASSSLSGSYNEQFF
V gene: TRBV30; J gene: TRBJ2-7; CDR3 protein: CAWGGTGASYEQYF
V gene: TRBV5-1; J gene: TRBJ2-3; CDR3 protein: CASTRAGFTSTDTQYF
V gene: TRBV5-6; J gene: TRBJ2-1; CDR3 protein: CASSLGLAGGRREQFF
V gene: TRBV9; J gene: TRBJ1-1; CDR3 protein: CASSPHDPGDSEAFF
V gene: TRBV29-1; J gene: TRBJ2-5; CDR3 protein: CSVEDRPVGGQETQYF
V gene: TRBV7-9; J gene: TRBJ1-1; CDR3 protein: CASSLGVLNTEAFF
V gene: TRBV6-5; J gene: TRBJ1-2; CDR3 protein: CASSYGVGLSGGYTF
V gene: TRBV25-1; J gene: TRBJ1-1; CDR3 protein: CASSEGGAKNTEAFF
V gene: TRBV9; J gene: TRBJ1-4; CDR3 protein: CASSVALGETNEKLFF
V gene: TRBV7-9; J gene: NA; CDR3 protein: CASSPRDSHSYEQYF
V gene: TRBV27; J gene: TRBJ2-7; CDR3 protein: CASSLAGAYYEQYF
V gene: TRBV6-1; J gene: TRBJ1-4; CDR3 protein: CASRSGQNEKLFF
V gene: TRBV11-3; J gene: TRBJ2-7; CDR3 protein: CASSPRQGAYEQYF
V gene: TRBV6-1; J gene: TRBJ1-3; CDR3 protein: CASSEPGNTIYF
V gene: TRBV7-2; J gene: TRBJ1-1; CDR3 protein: CASSLVRTANTEAFF
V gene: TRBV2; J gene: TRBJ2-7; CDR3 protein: CASSEAGYYEQYF
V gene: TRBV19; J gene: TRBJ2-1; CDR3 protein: CASSGSPGFYNEQFF
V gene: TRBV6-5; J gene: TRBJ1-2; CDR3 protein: CASSYHINYGYTF
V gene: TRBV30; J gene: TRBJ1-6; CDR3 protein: CAWSARGYSPLHF
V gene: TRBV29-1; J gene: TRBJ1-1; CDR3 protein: CSVRTLQEMNTEAFF
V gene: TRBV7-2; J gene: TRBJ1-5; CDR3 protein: CASSLEAGGPHQPQHF
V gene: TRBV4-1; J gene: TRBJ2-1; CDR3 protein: CASSQASGTGSWEQFF